A single sample is the source of the 30 T cell receptor beta chains below, sequenced in a study of cytomegalovirus exposure and HLA in healthy donors. The PCR employed 60 Vbeta primers together with 13 Jbeta primers. The repertoire was sequenced with immunoSEQ multiplex PCR; TCRdb's copy has only in-frame clones and lacks some. The table has roughly 110,000 clones, over 75% seen once. The material sequenced was PBMCs. The receptors were sampled from a man aged 55 to 70 in good health and CMV-seronegative.

CDR3 coding DNA: TGTGCCAGCAGCACTACGGGGGGGAGCGCTGAAGCTTTCTTT. It translates to CASSTTGGSAEAFF. The chain uses TRBV7-3 and TRBJ1-1, with D maybe TRBD1 (5 bases). CDR3 length: 14 residues. Germline loops: CDR1 SGHTA, CDR2 FQGTGA. The V end was cut by 5 bases, the J end by 6 bases, with 16 bases between.

The CDR3 DNA reads TGTGCCACCGGTGCCGACAGGGGGCGCGCAAGCACAGATACGCAGTATTTT. Translating gives CATGADRGRASTDTQYF. V gene TRBV15 combines with J gene TRBJ2-3; 10 bases are shared with TRBD1. CDR1 and CDR2 (germline): LNHNV, YYDKDF (reference sequence). The CDR3 is 17 residues long. With V trimmed by 8 bases and J by 0 bases, 11 bases remained unmatched.

This sequence joins TRBV18 and TRBJ1-1; TRBD1 matches 8 bases. This CDR3 region has 17 residues. V was pared by 2 bases and J by 0 bases, with 8 bases of the junction left unmatched. Germline loops: CDR1 KGHSH, CDR2 LQKENI. In DNA, the CDR3 is TGTGCCAGCTCACCATCAGACAGGGGATACATGAACACTGAAGCTTTCTTT. It specifies CASSPSDRGYMNTEAFF.

This chain links TRBV21-1 with TRBJ2-7; no DNA check was done on the table's D call, TRBD2. TRBV21-1 is given as a pseudogene. The CDR3 contains 17 residues. The CDR3 reads CASTDGLAGALSYEQYV. CDR3 nucleotide sequence: TGTGCCAGCACCGATGGACTAGCGGGGGCCCTCTCCTACGAGCAGTACGTC.

The chain recombines TRBV2 with TRBJ2-5; D is undetermined. V was clipped by 0 bases and J by 7 bases, with 9 bases between them. Looked up from germline, CDR1 is SNHLY and CDR2 is FYNNEI. The length of the CDR3 is 13 residues. In nucleotides, the CDR3 is TGTGCCAGCAGTGAAGCGCCCCCAGGGACCCAGTACTTC. This codes for CASSEAPPGTQYF. Combining the CDR3 with reference TRBV2 and TRBJ2-5 gives the whole variable domain EPEVTQTPSHQVTQMGQEVILRCVPISNHLYFYWYRQILGQKVEFLVSFYNNEISEKSEIFDDQFSVERPDGSNFTLKIRSTKLEDSAMYFCASSEAPPGTQYFGPGTRLLVL.

This clone occurred once. The J gene is TRBJ1-4, the V gene TRBV5-1, with D hard to call. V lost 4 bases to trimming and J lost 6 bases, with 10 bases between them. The CDR3 spans 13 residues. Per the germline V gene, CDR1 is SGHRS and CDR2 is YFSETQ. CDR3 sequence: CASSRDKHEKLFF. CDR3 coding DNA: TGCGCCAGCAGCCGCGACAAGCATGAAAAACTGTTTTTT.

Only one count was recorded for this clone. This chain joins TRBV18 and TRBJ1-2; tentatively, D is TRBD1 (5 bases). The V gene lost 4 bases and the J gene lost 0 bases, with 9 bases spanning the gap. Per the germline V gene, CDR1 is KGHSH and CDR2 is LQKENI. This CDR3 has 14 amino acids. In DNA, the CDR3 is TGTGCCAGCTCACTAGACAGAGCTAACTATGGCTACACCTTC. Amino acid sequence: CASSLDRANYGYTF.

The chain employs TRBV5-4 and TRBJ2-6; D not resolved. The V and J ends lost 7 bases and 0 bases respectively, with 17 bases between them. This CDR3 has 17 amino acids. Germline CDR1 is SGHNT and CDR2 is YYREEE (reference sequence). CDR3 amino acids: CASPGRGEPSGANVLTF. CDR3 coding DNA: TGTGCCAGCCCCGGAAGAGGTGAACCCTCTGGGGCCAACGTCCTGACTTTC.

J is TRBJ1-5 and V is TRBV27, with TRBD1 matching 8 bases. The junction had 5 bases not matched to a gene; V was cut back by 0 bases and J by 1 base. The CDR3 is 17 residues long. Germline lookup yields CDR1 MNHEY and CDR2 SMNVEV (reference sequence). CDR3 residues: CASSLSSQGASNQPQHF. DNA for the CDR3: TGTGCCAGCAGTTTATCGAGCCAGGGGGCGAGCAATCAGCCCCAGCATTTT.

V gene TRBV5-1 combines with J gene TRBJ2-5; the match to TRBD2 covers 8 bases. Germline V gene sequence: CDR1 SGHRS, CDR2 YFSETQ. Trimming cost V 0 bases and J 4 bases; bases outside gene matches: 5. This CDR3 contains 15 residues. CDR3: CASSLDRAGGETQYF. The DNA for the CDR3 is TGCGCCAGCAGCTTGGATCGGGCGGGGGGAGAGACCCAGTACTTC.

The chain links TRBV2 to TRBJ1-3, with a tentative D call TRBD1 (5 bases). Trimming shortened V by 4 bases and J by 0 bases, and 7 bases separated the two germline ends. The germline V gene has CDR1 SNHLY and CDR2 FYNNEI. CDR3 length: 14 amino acids. The CDR3 reads CASSAGYSGNTIYF. The CDR3 nucleotides are TGTGCCAGCAGTGCAGGGTACTCTGGAAACACCATATATTTT.

The chain uses TRBV5-6 and TRBJ2-1; TRBD2 matches at 10 bases. The junction had 9 bases not matched to a gene; V was cut back by 5 bases and J by 10 bases. CDR1 and CDR2 (germline): SGHDT, YYEEEE. CDR3 length: 14 residues. The CDR3 sequence is CASSLRTSGGEQFF. In DNA, the CDR3 is TGTGCCAGCAGTCTAAGGACTAGCGGTGGCGAGCAGTTCTTC.

The chain combines TRBV18 with TRBJ1-2; the D is unclear. CDR3 length: 15 residues. CDR1 KGHSH and CDR2 LQKENI come from the germline V gene. V lost 2 bases to trimming and J lost 1 base, with 11 bases between them. CDR3: CASSPVTEINYGYTF. CDR3 DNA: TGTGCCAGCTCACCAGTTACAGAGATTAACTATGGCTACACCTTC.

The chain has TRBV5-8 and TRBJ2-1; 8 bases line up with TRBD1. Losses at the gene ends were 3 bases for V and 8 bases for J; bases not matched to a gene: 7. CDR1 and CDR2 from the germline V gene are SGHTS and YDEGEE. This CDR3 is built from 14 residues. Here the CDR3 DNA reads TGTGCCAGCAGCTACGGACAGGGCATGGATGAGCAGTTCTTC. Translated: CASSYGQGMDEQFF.

V is TRBV6-6 and J is TRBJ1-2; 8 nucleotides agree with TRBD1. There are 16 residues in the CDR3. CDR1 is MNHNY, CDR2 SVGAGI, per germline (reference sequence). The V gene end was trimmed by 5 bases and the J gene end by 0 bases; junction bases not matched to a gene: 8. The chain's CDR3 is CASSTLDRGANYGYTF. The CDR3 coding sequence is TGTGCCAGCAGTACGCTAGACAGGGGAGCTAACTATGGCTACACCTTC.

The J gene is TRBJ1-6, the V gene TRBV7-2, with 7 nucleotides matching TRBD1. Per germline, CDR1 SGHTA and CDR2 FQGNSA. The CDR3 covers 19 residues. Trimming cost V 2 bases and J 0 bases; bases outside gene matches: 10. The CDR3 here is CASSLRGKGAGSYNSPLHF. CDR3 bases: TGTGCCAGCAGCTTACGTGGGAAGGGGGCAGGCTCCTATAATTCACCCCTCCACTTT.

The genes are TRBV4-3 and TRBJ1-3; 7 bases agree with TRBD1. The CDR3 has 16 amino acids. Trimming at V came to 4 bases and at J to 0 bases, leaving 6 bases not matched to a gene. Germline V gene sequence: CDR1 LGHNA, CDR2 YSLEER. The CDR3 bases are TGCGCCAGCAGCCTCCTCCAGGGGGGCTCTGGAAACACCATATATTTT. Amino acids: CASSLLQGGSGNTIYF.

This clone was detected a few times. The V call is TRBV6-1, the J call TRBJ1-1; tentative D call: TRBD1 (5 bases). CDR3 length equals 13 residues. Per the germline V gene, CDR1 is MNHNS and CDR2 is SASEGT. The V end lost 6 bases, the J end lost 2 bases, and 10 bases lay between the germline ends. CDR3 sequence (DNA): TGTGCCAGCAGAGGGGCGGGAAACACTGAAGCTTTCTTT. This encodes CASRGAGNTEAFF.

This clone came up a few times. The gene calls are TRBV28 and TRBJ2-1; unclear D gene. CDR3 size: 10 residues. Trimming left V 8 bases short and J 7 bases short, with 6 bases between. The germline gives CDR1 MDHEN, CDR2 SYDVKM. This CDR3 is CASPRNEQFF. Here the CDR3 DNA reads TGTGCCAGCCCGCGGAATGAGCAGTTCTTC.

This sequence joins TRBV2 and TRBJ2-1; D perhaps matches TRBD2 (6 bases). The CDR3 extends over 15 amino acids. Trimming removed 9 bases at V and 4 bases at J, with 19 bases between. Germline V gives CDR1 SNHLY, CDR2 FYNNEI. CDR3 DNA sequence: TGTGCCAGTTCAGCGGGTGAGGCGCCATACAATGAGCAGTTCTTC. Translation: CASSAGEAPYNEQFF.

The J gene is TRBJ2-7, the V gene TRBV7-9, with D possibly matching TRBD1 (6 bases). CDR3 length: 14 residues. With 5 bases removed from V and 1 base from J, the gap between germline ends came to 12 bases. Germline loops: CDR1 SEHNR, CDR2 FQNEAQ (reference sequence). CDR3 in amino acids: CASSRQGPSYEQYF. Here the CDR3 DNA reads TGTGCCAGCAGCCGCCAGGGGCCGTCCTACGAGCAGTACTTC.

The CDR3 region is CASNLAGSYNSPLHF. The CDR3 coding sequence is TGTGCCAGCAATCTGGCAGGAAGTTACAATTCACCCCTCCACTTT. The chain combines TRBV6-1 with TRBJ1-6; the D is unclear. V dropped 7 bases and J dropped 7 bases, with 17 bases sitting between them. Germline loops: CDR1 MNHNS, CDR2 SASEGT. This CDR3 has 15 residues.

The V gene is TRBV5-1, the J gene TRBJ2-7; 10 bases match TRBD1. Trimming removed 5 bases from V and 6 bases from J; junction bases left unmatched: 14. CDR3 length equals 16 residues. Per germline, CDR1 SGHRS and CDR2 YFSETQ. CDR3 sequence: CASSREGAGTGAEQYV. In DNA, the CDR3 is TGCGCCAGCAGTCGCGAAGGGGCCGGGACAGGGGCCGAGCAGTACGTC.

The chain joins TRBV5-5 to TRBJ1-1; 7 nucleotides match TRBD1. The V segment lost 7 bases and the J segment 11 bases; nucleotides outside the gene matches: 5. The CDR3 is 10 amino acids. CDR1 is SGHKS and CDR2 is YYEKEE in the germline V gene (reference sequence). CDR3 loop: CASSEGAAFF. CDR3 bases: TGTGCCAGCTCCGAGGGGGCGGCTTTCTTT.

The chain has TRBV5-1 and TRBJ2-3; 9 positions agree with TRBD1. This CDR3 contains 14 residues. Germline values: CDR1 SGHRS, CDR2 YFSETQ. The ends lost 3 bases at V and 7 bases at J; junction bases unmatched: 6. CDR3 amino acids: CASSSGQGLHTQYF. The CDR3 DNA follows: TGCGCCAGCAGCTCGGGACAGGGCCTCCATACGCAGTATTTT.

This chain links TRBV5-1 with TRBJ2-2; tentative D call: TRBD1 (5 bases). Germline V CDR1 and CDR2: SGHRS, YFSETQ. V lost 0 bases, J lost 5 bases, and 11 bases lay in between. The CDR3 runs 15 residues. CDR3 residues: CASSLAAGMTGELFF. For the CDR3, the DNA is TGCGCCAGCAGCTTGGCCGCAGGGATGACCGGGGAGCTGTTTTTT. Combining the CDR3 with reference TRBV5-1 and TRBJ2-2 gives the whole variable domain KAGVTQTPRYLIKTRGQQVTLSCSPISGHRSVSWYQQTPGQGLQFLFEYFSETQRNKGNFPGRFSGRQFSNSRSEMNVSTLELGDSALYLCASSLAAGMTGELFFGEGSRLTVL.

The chain uses TRBV4-1 and TRBJ2-5, with 9 bases identical to TRBD2. V trimming: 5 bases; J trimming: 1 base; junction bases outside the gene matches: 17. The CDR3 consists of 19 residues. CDR1 and CDR2 from the germline V gene are MGHRA and YSYEKL. In DNA form, the CDR3 reads TGCGCCAGCAGCAAGGGGTGGTCAGCAGCGGGGGGCCTCCAAGAGACCCAGTACTTC. Translated, it gives CASSKGWSAAGGLQETQYF.

V and J are TRBV7-3 and TRBJ2-5, with D maybe TRBD2 (6 bases). The CDR3 contains 16 residues. Per germline, CDR1 SGHTA and CDR2 FQGTGA. Deletions cut 5 bases from V and 2 bases from J, with 18 bases between. In DNA, the CDR3 is TGTGCCAGCAGCCCTGGGATAGCGGTTTCACAAGAGACCCAGTACTTC. Amino acid sequence: CASSPGIAVSQETQYF.

The V and J genes are TRBV30 and TRBJ2-1; D is perhaps TRBD2 (6 bases). V shed 3 bases and J shed 7 bases, with 13 bases lying between them. This CDR3 is 13 amino acids long. CDR1 is GTSNPN and CDR2 is SVGIG in the germline V gene (reference sequence). CDR3 bases: TGTGCCTGGAGGGCCCCCGGACTAAATGAGCAGTTCTTC. Amino acid sequence: CAWRAPGLNEQFF.

This chain uses TRBV5-1 with TRBJ2-3; TRBD1 aligns across 12 bases. The length of the CDR3 is 17 residues. In germline, CDR1 is SGHRS, CDR2 YFSETQ. Losses at the gene ends were 4 bases for V and 4 bases for J; bases not matched to a gene: 10. CDR3 region: CASSTPPGTGGPDTQYF. CDR3 bases: TGCGCCAGCAGCACCCCCCCCGGGACAGGGGGCCCAGATACGCAGTATTTT.